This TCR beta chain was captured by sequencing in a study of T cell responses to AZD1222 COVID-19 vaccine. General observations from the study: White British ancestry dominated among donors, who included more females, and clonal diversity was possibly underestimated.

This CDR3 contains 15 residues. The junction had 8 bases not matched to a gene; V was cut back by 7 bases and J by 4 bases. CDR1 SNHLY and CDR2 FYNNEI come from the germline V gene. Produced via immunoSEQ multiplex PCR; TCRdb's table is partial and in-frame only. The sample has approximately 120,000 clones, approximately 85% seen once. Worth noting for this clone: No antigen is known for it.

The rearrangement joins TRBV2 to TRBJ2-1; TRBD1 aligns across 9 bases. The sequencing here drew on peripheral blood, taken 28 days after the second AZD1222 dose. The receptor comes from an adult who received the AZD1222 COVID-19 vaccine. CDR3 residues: CASTRDRDHYNEQFF. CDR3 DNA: TGTGCCAGCACCCGGGACAGGGACCATTACAATGAGCAGTTCTTC.